This TCR beta chain is drawn from a study of OX40 agonist ivuxolimab in advanced cancers. Turning to the study itself: Ivuxolimab is a fully human IgG2 antibody that activates OX40 (CD134). Three dose-escalation patients had partial responses: one with hepatocellular carcinoma and two with cutaneous melanoma.

V dropped 4 bases and J dropped 0 bases, with 11 bases sitting between them. The CDR3 has 15 amino acids. Germline CDR1 MNHEY, CDR2 SMNVEV (reference sequence). TCRdb's copy holds only in-frame clones and misses some; the assay was immunoSEQ multiplex PCR. The table records 30,000 or so clones, approximately 79% of them present only once. The rearrangement links TRBV27 to TRBJ2-3, with D unresolved. This TCR was recovered from an adult with an advanced solid tumor such as melanoma, head and neck, liver or kidney cancer. The sample consisted of CD4+ or CD8+ T cells sorted from blood, taken in a trial of the OX40 agonist ivuxolimab. The DNA of the CDR3 is TGTGCCAGCAGTTCGGGTTTTCTTAGCACAGATACGCAGTATTTT. Its translation: CASSSGFLSTDTQYF.